This T cell receptor beta chain comes out of a study of CD8 T cells in Susac syndrome. Sequencing of TCR beta drew on CD8+ and CD4+ T cells from blood. Negative isolation yielded CD4+ and CD8+ T cells, and FACS enriched TEMRA cells. An amount of RNA that ranged from roughly 0.5 to 1 ug was reverse transcribed with random hexamers. The amplification used immunoSEQ multiplex PCR on TCR beta CDR3; it spanned 54 Vbeta and 13 Jbeta. TCRdb re-called the immunoSEQ multiplex PCR reads with MiXCR, one entry per CDR3 protein. The sample yields around 190,000 distinct CDR3 sequences, over 85% seen once. Per germline, CDR1 SGDLS and CDR2 YYNGEE. Trimming removed 2 bases from V and 1 base from J, with 14 bases in between. This CDR3 is built from 16 residues.

The specimen sequenced was CD4+ T cells from PBMCs. The sequence came from a human donor in good health. This chain uses TRBV9 with TRBJ2-3; D gene ambiguous. CDR3: CASSVDPDARTDTQYF. For the CDR3, the DNA is TGTGCCAGCAGCGTGGATCCGGACGCCCGCACAGATACGCAGTATTTT.